This T cell receptor (beta chain) was retrieved from a study of vaccination and CD4 T cells after COVID-19. Study background: Timing of post-vaccine sample collection was a median around 75 days after dose two, with a range of 14 to 241. Cells were stimulated with overlapping spike peptide pools from SARS-CoV-2, HCoV-NL63, HCoV-OC43 and HCoV-229E.

As for time point: late sampling 161 to 241 days after vaccination in a few convalescent patients. Treatment meaning: roughly 11-day PBMC culture with coronavirus spike peptide pools or control peptides (ViraFEST assay). Every well contained more than 1.5 million PBMCs, which were grown with about 9.3 IU/ml IL-2 and around 9.5 ug/ml peptide pools. Oncomine TCR Beta short-read sequencing was applied to DNA from cultured CD4+ T cells. TCRdb ran MiXCR on the PCR reads and lists one entry per CDR3 protein. The data show tens of thousands of distinct CDR3 sequences, with under 40% seen just once and 8.6% held by the top ten. Study-level findings and limits: Spike mono-reactivity applied to 304 of 307 vaccine-specific clones detected in convalescent patients.

About this clonotype itself: Its matching antigen is unknown.

Germline V gene sequence: CDR1 SGHTA, CDR2 FQGNSA. After removal of 1 base from V and 4 bases from J, the junction contained 8 bases not matched to a gene. CDR3 length: 17 amino acids. The clonotype originates from a human donor who had recovered from COVID-19. Sequencing was performed on CD4+ T cells from blood, cultured in vitro, taken about 7 months after SARS-CoV-2 vaccination. This chain uses TRBV7-2 with TRBJ2-3; 10 bases agree with TRBD2. CDR3 DNA sequence: TGTGCCAGCAGCTTAGTAGGAACTAGCGGGACCGCAGATACGCAGTATTTT. Translating gives CASSLVGTSGTADTQYF.